These 32 T cell receptor beta chains were all obtained from the same sample, sequenced in a study of blood T cell repertoires in COVID-19. Profiled with immunoSEQ multiplex PCR; TCRdb holds only in-frame clones, not every one. The table lists some 190,000 clones, more than 75% of them singletons. The material sequenced was PBMCs or T cells enriched from blood (not recorded which). The receptors derive from a man aged 35-49 years with acute COVID-19.

The chain uses TRBV7-3 and TRBJ2-2; 8 bases line up with TRBD1. Germline assignment: CDR1 SGHTA and CDR2 FQGTGA. The V and J ends lost 4 bases and 4 bases, in that order; junction bases with no gene match: 5. CDR3 size: 15 residues. The chain's CDR3 is CASSSSGGITGELFF. The CDR3 region has the DNA TGTGCCAGCAGCTCATCAGGGGGCATCACCGGGGAGCTGTTTTTT.

The DNA for the CDR3 is TGTGCCAGCAGCTTAGGACAGGTCAACGAGCAGTACTTC. It specifies CASSLGQVNEQYF. This chain uses TRBV13 with TRBJ2-7, with D possibly matching TRBD1 (5 bases). V was clipped by 0 bases and J by 5 bases, with 8 bases between them. Germline CDR1 PRHDT, CDR2 FYEKMQ (reference sequence). CDR3 length equals 13 residues.

The V and J genes are TRBV25-1 and TRBJ1-5; D possibly corresponds to TRBD1 (5 bases). CDR1 and CDR2 from the germline V gene are MGHDK and SYGVNS. The V end lost 5 bases, the J end lost 2 bases, and 10 bases lay between the germline ends. The length of the CDR3 is 14 residues. CDR3 loop: CASSRGSGNQPQHF. CDR3 coding DNA: TGTGCCAGCAGTAGGGGCTCCGGCAATCAGCCCCAGCATTTT.

This clone has only a few counts. The J gene is TRBJ1-4, the V gene TRBV28; unclear D gene. The CDR3 length is 14 residues. CDR1 and CDR2 (germline): MDHEN, SYDVKM. V lost 3 bases to trimming and J lost 0 bases, with 5 bases between them. CDR3 nucleotides: TGTGCCAGCAGTTTTCCATCAACTAATGAAAAACTGTTTTTT. It specifies CASSFPSTNEKLFF. The whole variable domain, remainder taken from reference TRBV28 and TRBJ1-4, is DVKVTQSSRYLVKRTGEKVFLECVQDMDHENMFWYRQDPGLGLRLIYFSYDVKMKEKGDIPEGYSVSREKKERFSLILESASTNQTSMYLCASSFPSTNEKLFFGSGTQLSVL.

The chain uses TRBV4-1 and TRBJ2-3; 9 bases fit TRBD2. Trimming at V came to 6 bases and at J to 0 bases, leaving 4 bases not matched to a gene. The CDR3 runs 15 residues. The germline V gene has CDR1 MGHRA and CDR2 YSYEKL. CDR3: CASRVSGRSTDTQYF. DNA of the CDR3: TGCGCCAGCAGGGTCAGCGGGAGGAGCACAGATACGCAGTATTTT.

The sample holds a few counts of this clone. The chain uses TRBV10-3 and TRBJ1-2, with D maybe TRBD1 (6 bases). The CDR3 is 13 residues long. V gave up 11 bases and J gave up 8 bases, with 21 bases separating them. CDR1 is ENHRY, CDR2 SYGVKD, per germline. DNA for the CDR3: TGTGCCGTCGAACAGGGAATAGGATGGGGCTACACCTTC. Protein product: CAVEQGIGWGYTF.

This clone has only one observation. The rearrangement links TRBV7-9 to TRBJ1-1, with unresolved D. The CDR3 is made up of 11 amino acids. The germline V gene has CDR1 SEHNR and CDR2 FQNEAQ (reference sequence). Between the trimmed V and J ends, which lost 8 bases and 9 bases, there was a span of 13 bases. The CDR3 nucleotides read TGTGCCAGCCTTACAGCAGTCCAAGCTTTCTTT. Amino acid sequence: CASLTAVQAFF.

The chain has TRBV5-5 and TRBJ2-2; D is perhaps TRBD2 (6 bases). V was clipped by 4 bases and J by 2 bases, with 12 bases between them. In germline, CDR1 is SGHKS, CDR2 YYEKEE (reference sequence). The CDR3 is 15 amino acids. The CDR3: CASSQLGGNTGELFF. CDR3 nucleotide sequence: TGTGCCAGCAGCCAACTGGGGGGAAACACCGGGGAGCTGTTTTTT.

This clone is a singleton in its sample. The chain carries TRBV14 and TRBJ2-7, with a possible D match to TRBD2 (5 bases). Between the trimmed V and J ends, which lost 3 bases and 6 bases, there was a span of 18 bases. The germline V gene encodes CDR1 SGHDN and CDR2 FVKESK. This CDR3 is 15 amino acids long. The DNA for the CDR3 is TGTGCCAGCAGCCAGAGGGAGAAGCCGAGGGCCGAGCAGTACTTC. Amino acids: CASSQREKPRAEQYF. Based on the CDR3 plus reference TRBV14 and TRBJ2-7, the full variable domain is EAGVTQFPSHSVIEKGQTVTLRCDPISGHDNLYWYRRVMGKEIKFLLHFVKESKQDESGMPNNRFLAERTGGTYSTLKVQPAELEDSGVYFCASSQREKPRAEQYFGPGTRLTVT.

This chain links TRBV19 with TRBJ1-3; D possibly corresponds to TRBD1 (5 bases). The V end lost 3 bases, the J end lost 2 bases, and 8 bases lay between the germline ends. This CDR3 has 14 residues. Germline loops: CDR1 LNHDA, CDR2 SQIVND (reference sequence). The CDR3 sequence: CASSMTVTGNTIYF. CDR3 nucleotide sequence: TGTGCCAGTAGTATGACAGTCACTGGAAACACCATATATTTT.

The gene calls are TRBV4-2 and TRBJ2-1; 11 positions match TRBD1. Germline-derived CDR1 and CDR2 are LGHNA and YNFKEQ. The ends lost 5 bases at V and 8 bases at J; junction bases unmatched: 11. This CDR3 comprises 16 residues. CDR3 bases: TGTGCCAGCAGCAAGCCACTGGGACAGGGGGGAGATGAGCAGTTCTTC. As protein: CASSKPLGQGGDEQFF.

The chain is built from TRBV5-8 and TRBJ2-2; possible D gene TRBD1, 5 bases. V was trimmed by 4 bases and J by 2 bases, leaving 9 bases between them. The CDR3 is 14 amino acids. Per germline, CDR1 SGHTS and CDR2 YDEGEE. DNA for the CDR3: TGTGCCAGCAGCCCAGGGCTCAACACCGGGGAGCTGTTTTTT. Its translation: CASSPGLNTGELFF.

V usage is TRBV5-1 and J usage is TRBJ1-4, with a possible D match to TRBD1 (5 bases). The CDR3 spans 15 residues. Trimming shortened V by 4 bases and J by 4 bases, and 14 bases separated the two germline ends. From germline, CDR1 is SGHRS and CDR2 YFSETQ. CDR3 in amino acids: CASSQGGTGNEKLFF. The DNA for the CDR3 is TGCGCCAGCAGCCAGGGCGGGACGGGTAATGAAAAACTGTTTTTT.

This chain connects TRBV7-9 to TRBJ1-1; D not certain. The CDR3 is made up of 13 amino acids. Germline V gene lookup returns CDR1 SEHNR and CDR2 FQNEAQ (reference sequence). V was shortened by 1 base and J by 12 bases, with 15 bases between the two germline ends. CDR3 loop: CASSLGRRGITFF. In DNA, the CDR3 is TGTGCCAGCAGCTTAGGGAGGCGGGGAATTACTTTCTTT.

CDR3 in DNA: TGTGCCAGTAGTGACCAGCGGGAGAACTACGAGCAGTACTTC. Protein: CASSDQRENYEQYF. V is TRBV19 and J is TRBJ2-7, with TRBD2 identical over 8 bases. The CDR3 is 14 residues long. V dropped 5 bases and J dropped 3; count of bases not matched to a gene: 6. Per the germline V gene, CDR1 is LNHDA and CDR2 is SQIVND (reference sequence).

The V call is TRBV19, the J call TRBJ2-7; 11 nucleotides align to TRBD2. Germline loops: CDR1 LNHDA, CDR2 SQIVND (reference sequence). The CDR3 spans 14 residues. V was pared by 6 bases and J by 0 bases, with 1 base of the junction left unmatched. CDR3 in amino acids: CASSLAGGSYEQYF. The CDR3 DNA reads TGTGCCAGTAGCCTAGCGGGAGGCTCCTACGAGCAGTACTTC.

The chain is built from TRBV6-5 and TRBJ1-5; tentative D call: TRBD1 (6 bases). Germline V gene data show CDR1 as MNHEY and CDR2 as SVGAGI. The CDR3 has 12 residues. V lost 8 bases to trimming and J lost 6 bases, with 11 bases between them. In nucleotides, the CDR3 is TGTGCCAGCGGCCAGGGGACTCAGCCCCAGCATTTT. This gives the protein CASGQGTQPQHF.

The V call is TRBV7-2, the J call TRBJ1-2; unclear D gene. The V end lost 4 bases, the J end lost 5 bases, and 14 bases lay between the germline ends. Looked up from germline, CDR1 is SGHTA and CDR2 is FQGNSA. CDR3 length: 14 residues. CDR3 in amino acids: CASSSKGGEYGYTF. CDR3 DNA: TGTGCCAGCAGCTCAAAGGGAGGCGAGTATGGCTACACCTTC.

The genes are TRBV30 and TRBJ1-3, with 7 nucleotides matching TRBD1. Germline V gene data show CDR1 as GTSNPN and CDR2 as SVGIG (reference sequence). V lost 5 bases to trimming and J lost 4 bases; unmatched junction nucleotides: 8. This CDR3 has 14 residues. The CDR3 DNA reads as TGTGCCTGGGGTACAGGGGCTACAGGAAACACCATATATTTT. As protein: CAWGTGATGNTIYF.

V usage is TRBV27 and J usage is TRBJ2-7, with TRBD1 matching over 7 bases. Germline V lookup: CDR1 MNHEY, CDR2 SMNVEV (reference sequence). The CDR3 length is 14 residues. Unmatched junction bases numbered 6, after V lost 2 bases and J lost 5 bases. The CDR3 sequence: CASSLRGGADEQYF. DNA for the CDR3: TGTGCCAGCAGTTTAAGAGGGGGCGCCGACGAGCAGTACTTC.

The gene calls are TRBV9 and TRBJ1-6; 7 bases fit TRBD1. The CDR3 is made up of 16 amino acids. V lost 0 bases and J lost 9; bases outside the gene matches: 9. From germline, CDR1 is SGDLS and CDR2 YYNGEE. This chain's CDR3 is CASSVVPTGEGSPLHF. For the CDR3, the DNA is TGTGCCAGCAGCGTAGTCCCAACAGGGGAAGGTTCACCCCTCCACTTT.

The chain has TRBV2 and TRBJ1-2; D gene unclear. Per germline, CDR1 SNHLY and CDR2 FYNNEI. CDR3 length: 15 amino acids. Trimming removed 0 bases at V and 7 bases at J, with 15 bases between. CDR3: CASSEAMGGEGGYTF. The DNA of the CDR3 is TGTGCCAGCAGTGAAGCGATGGGCGGGGAGGGTGGCTACACCTTC.

The rearrangement joins TRBV5-1 to TRBJ1-5; TRBD1 agrees at 9 bases. The CDR3 has 14 amino acids. Germline V gene data show CDR1 as SGHRS and CDR2 as YFSETQ. V lost 6 bases and J lost 4; bases outside the gene matches: 5. This chain's CDR3 is CASKDRGGNQPQHF. The CDR3 bases are TGCGCCAGCAAGGACAGGGGTGGGAATCAGCCCCAGCATTTT.

J is TRBJ2-1 and V is TRBV9, with 16 bases identical to TRBD2. Germline trimming cut 0 bases from V and 6 bases from J; bases unmatched to any gene: 3. Germline-derived CDR1 and CDR2 are SGDLS and YYNGEE. The CDR3 has 17 residues. CDR3 region: CASSVGGLAGGINEQFF. The CDR3 region has the DNA TGTGCCAGCAGCGTAGGGGGACTAGCGGGAGGGATCAATGAGCAGTTCTTC.

This clone has a single count. The chain combines TRBV5-5 with TRBJ1-2, with a possible D match to TRBD1 (5 bases). V was shortened by 0 bases and J by 5 bases, with 14 bases between the two germline ends. There are 15 residues in the CDR3. From germline, CDR1 is SGHKS and CDR2 YYEKEE (reference sequence). CDR3: CASSLAKGREYGYTF. CDR3 bases: TGTGCCAGCAGCTTGGCGAAGGGCAGGGAATATGGCTACACCTTC.

The gene calls are TRBV28 and TRBJ2-2; 11 bases fit TRBD1. Trimming took 1 base from V and 6 from J; bases not matched to a gene: 1. Germline V gives CDR1 MDHEN, CDR2 SYDVKM. The CDR3 covers 15 residues. The CDR3 region is CASSLLGQGAGELFF. CDR3 DNA: TGTGCCAGCAGTTTATTGGGACAGGGGGCCGGGGAGCTGTTTTTT.

V is TRBV16 and J is TRBJ2-5; 8 bases match TRBD1. The CDR3 spans 13 residues. V gave up 5 bases and J gave up 2 bases; unmatched junction bases: 1. Germline lookup yields CDR1 KGHSY and CDR2 FQNENV. CDR3: CASSYRGQETQYF. DNA for the CDR3: TGTGCCAGCAGCTACAGGGGGCAAGAGACCCAGTACTTC.

The chain couples TRBV19 to TRBJ2-2; no clear D. V lost 8 bases and J lost 2, with 9 bases in between. The CDR3 extends over 13 amino acids. Per the germline V gene, CDR1 is LNHDA and CDR2 is SQIVND (reference sequence). CDR3 coding DNA: TGTGCCAGTTTAAGAGTAAACACCGGGGAGCTGTTTTTT. Protein product: CASLRVNTGELFF.

V usage is TRBV2 and J usage is TRBJ1-6; unclear D gene. The length of the CDR3 is 12 residues. Trimming left V 6 bases short and J 8 bases short, with 8 bases between. CDR1 is SNHLY, CDR2 FYNNEI, per germline. The CDR3: CASRLTDSPLHF. The CDR3 bases are TGTGCCAGCAGACTCACAGATTCACCCCTCCACTTT.

This clone appeared a few times. The chain uses TRBV3-1 (or the pseudogene TRBV3-2) and TRBJ2-3; D is unresolved. Germline values: CDR1 LGHDT, CDR2 YNNKEL (reference sequence). Trimming took 0 bases from V and 4 from J, leaving 5 bases between them. CDR3 size: 13 residues. This CDR3 reads CASSQDIPDTQYF. CDR3 DNA sequence: TGTGCCAGCAGCCAAGATATCCCAGATACGCAGTATTTT.

This chain links TRBV9 with TRBJ1-2; D perhaps matches TRBD1 (6 bases). Looked up from germline, CDR1 is SGDLS and CDR2 is YYNGEE. With 3 bases removed from V and 13 bases from J, the gap between germline ends came to 13 bases. The CDR3 sequence is 11 residues long. CDR3 protein: CASSGRQVLTF. The CDR3 bases are TGTGCCAGCAGCGGACGACAGGTCCTCACCTTC.

The V and J genes are TRBV5-4 and TRBJ2-5, with D perhaps TRBD1 (6 bases). Trimming pared 0 bases from V and 3 bases from J, leaving 9 bases between. The germline V gene encodes CDR1 SGHNT and CDR2 YYREEE (reference sequence). This CDR3 contains 14 residues. The CDR3, as DNA: TGTGCCAGCAGCTTGGTGGGGGCGGAAGAGACCCAGTACTTC. It specifies CASSLVGAEETQYF.